The 12 T cell receptor beta chains given below trace back to one sample, sequenced in a study of CD8+ T cells in alopecia areata. Extraction of RNA preceded its reverse transcription into cDNA, which served as the sequencing template. Method: immunoSEQ multiplex PCR; TCRdb's copy keeps in-frame clones and lacks some. Found here are around 140,000 clones, around 49% of them singletons; the top ten hold approximately 18%. The sequences come from CD8+ T cells sorted from blood, collected at week 0. Receptors originate from a human donor with alopecia areata.

The chain has TRBV9 and TRBJ2-7; D is unclear. Trimming removed 0 bases from V and 0 bases from J, with 7 bases in between. The CDR3 extends over 14 amino acids. From germline, CDR1 is SGDLS and CDR2 YYNGEE. The CDR3 loop reads CASSVGDISYEQYF. DNA of the CDR3: TGTGCCAGCAGCGTAGGCGACATCTCCTACGAGCAGTACTTC.

The chain recombines TRBV5-6 with TRBJ2-6; D ambiguous. V lost 0 bases to trimming and J lost 1 base, with 5 bases between them. In germline, CDR1 is SGHDT, CDR2 YYEEEE. CDR3 length equals 15 residues. The CDR3 region has the DNA TGTGCCAGCAGCTTGGTACAGTCTGGGGCCAACGTCCTGACTTTC. Amino acid sequence: CASSLVQSGANVLTF. The full variable domain, with the rest looked up from reference TRBV5-6 and TRBJ2-6, is DAGVTQSPTHLIKTRGQQVTLRCSPKSGHDTVSWYQQALGQGPQFIFQYYEEEERQRGNFPDRFSGHQFPNYSSELNVNALLLGDSALYLCASSLVQSGANVLTFGAGSRLTVL.

This chain connects TRBV6-5 to TRBJ1-6; TRBD1 matches at 10 bases. Trimming removed 10 bases from V and 9 bases from J; junction bases left unmatched: 12. There are 15 residues in the CDR3. Germline CDR1 MNHEY, CDR2 SVGAGI. The CDR3: CAIRRTGGLSSPLHF. CDR3 in DNA: TGTGCCATCAGAAGGACAGGGGGTCTCAGTTCACCCCTCCACTTT.

The genes are TRBV27 and TRBJ1-6, with D uncertain. Trimming removed 7 bases from V and 10 bases from J, with 17 bases in between. CDR1 MNHEY and CDR2 SMNVEV come from the germline V gene (reference sequence). This CDR3 spans 14 amino acids. CDR3 sequence: CASMVGGGDSPLHF. CDR3 in DNA: TGTGCCAGCATGGTAGGAGGAGGAGACTCACCCCTCCACTTT.

This clone was recorded only once. This chain joins TRBV6-5 and TRBJ2-7; D possibly corresponds to TRBD1 (5 bases). The CDR3 loop spans 15 amino acids. CDR1 is MNHEY and CDR2 is SVGAGI in the germline V gene. The V and J ends lost 2 bases and 4 bases respectively, with 15 bases between them. CDR3 DNA: TGTGCCAGCAGTTACCCCTCAGGGTTAAGATACGAGCAGTACTTC. Residues: CASSYPSGLRYEQYF.

The V call is TRBV27, the J call TRBJ2-7; no definite D call. Germline V gene lookup returns CDR1 MNHEY and CDR2 SMNVEV (reference sequence). The CDR3 is 14 residues long. The V end was cut by 2 bases, the J end by 1 base, with 9 bases between. As DNA, the CDR3 is TGTGCCAGCAGTTTAAACAGAATATCCTACGAGCAGTACTTC. Amino acid sequence: CASSLNRISYEQYF.

This clone was picked up a small number of times. The chain is built from TRBV13 and TRBJ1-4, with TRBD1 as a possible D gene (5 bases). The germline gives CDR1 PRHDT, CDR2 FYEKMQ (reference sequence). The CDR3 runs to 13 residues. Deletions cut 1 base from V and 6 bases from J, with 6 bases between. CDR3 residues: CASSLARDEKLFF. CDR3 DNA sequence: TGTGCCAGCAGCTTAGCCAGGGATGAAAAACTGTTTTTT.

The CDR3 region has the DNA TGTGCCTGGACCATGGGGGGTGGCACTGAAGCTTTCTTT. Protein: CAWTMGGGTEAFF. V is TRBV30 and J is TRBJ1-1; weak D call: TRBD1 (5 bases). V was pared by 4 bases and J by 4 bases, with 13 bases between. The CDR3 has 13 residues. Germline CDR1 is GTSNPN and CDR2 is SVGIG (reference sequence).

V gene TRBV4-3 combines with J gene TRBJ1-4; possibly TRBD1 for D (6 bases). This CDR3 has 14 amino acids. V lost 1 base and J lost 13, with 16 bases in between. From germline, CDR1 is LGHNA and CDR2 YSLEER. In DNA, the CDR3 is TGCGCCAGCAGCCAAGCCAGGGGACGGGAAGGACTGTTTTTT. Amino acids: CASSQARGREGLFF.

This clone has only one observation. The V call is TRBV2, the J call TRBJ2-7; D gene uncertain. With 3 bases removed from V and 2 bases from J, the gap between germline ends came to 8 bases. Germline V gene sequence: CDR1 SNHLY, CDR2 FYNNEI. This CDR3 is built from 13 residues. CDR3 nucleotides: TGTGCCAGCAGTGATAGGCAAGCCTACGAGCAGTACTTC. Its translation: CASSDRQAYEQYF.

This clone was observed a handful of times. The chain carries TRBV29-1 and TRBJ2-1; unclear D gene. The CDR3 extends over 15 amino acids. Trimming took off 1 base at V and 8 bases at J, with 18 bases between the two ends. CDR1 is SQVTM and CDR2 is ANQGSEA in the germline V gene. The CDR3 DNA reads as TGCAGCGTTGAAGGCGTCGGCCGGAGTTACGATGAGCAGTTCTTC. Its translation: CSVEGVGRSYDEQFF.

This clone was seen a few times. The chain has TRBV4-3 and TRBJ1-3; no clear D. The CDR3 runs 16 residues. CDR1 and CDR2 (germline): LGHNA, YSLEER. Trimming took off 0 bases at V and 4 bases at J, with 13 bases between the two ends. The CDR3 coding sequence is TGCGCCAGCAGCCAAGATCTGTTCGGGCTGGGAAACACCATATATTTT. It translates to CASSQDLFGLGNTIYF.